Below, one TCR beta chain is given with its context. TCRdb keeps only in-frame clones here, not all; method: immunoSEQ multiplex PCR. The sample lists over 300,000 clones; 85% to 90% were seen once. These data originate in a study of blood T cell repertoires in COVID-19. The CDR3 has 14 amino acids. V lost 6 bases, J lost 1 base, and 5 bases stayed unmatched. From germline, CDR1 is MDHEN and CDR2 SYDVKM. This receptor was identified in a woman aged 18 to 35 who had recovered from COVID-19. The source material was PBMCs or T cells enriched from blood (not recorded which). The J gene is TRBJ2-5, the V gene TRBV28, with TRBD2 matching over 7 bases. This CDR3 reads CASSELAIQETQYF. The CDR3 DNA reads TGTGCCAGCAGCGAACTAGCGATCCAAGAGACCCAGTACTTC. Variable domain in full (rest from reference TRBV28 and TRBJ2-5): DVKVTQSSRYLVKRTGEKVFLECVQDMDHENMFWYRQDPGLGLRLIYFSYDVKMKEKGDIPEGYSVSREKKERFSLILESASTNQTSMYLCASSELAIQETQYFGPGTRLLVL.